A single sample is the source of the 13 T cell receptor beta chains below, sequenced in a study of blood T cell repertoires in COVID-19. The assay was immunoSEQ multiplex PCR, and TCRdb's table has in-frame clones only and misses some. The sample lists hundreds of thousands of clones, about 86% occurring once. The specimen was peripheral blood. The receptors stem from a man at least 80 years old with acute or convalescent COVID-19.

The genes are TRBV2 and TRBJ2-2; no definite D call. Germline-derived CDR1 and CDR2 are SNHLY and FYNNEI. This CDR3 has 15 amino acids. V was shortened by 2 bases and J by 0 bases, with 7 bases between the two germline ends. The CDR3 DNA reads as TGTGCCAGCAGTGAATCGGGTGCGAACACCGGGGAGCTGTTTTTT. Translating gives CASSESGANTGELFF.

The J gene is TRBJ2-1, the V gene TRBV19; the match to TRBD2 covers 12 bases. Germline V CDR1 and CDR2: LNHDA, SQIVND (reference sequence). The CDR3 loop spans 17 amino acids. With V trimmed by 5 bases and J by 7 bases, 12 bases remained unmatched. CDR3 nucleotide sequence: TGTGCCAGTAGTGGCCCTGCTAGCGGGGGGGCCCAAAATGAGCAGTTCTTC. Protein product: CASSGPASGGAQNEQFF. The whole variable domain, filled in from reference TRBV19 and TRBJ2-1, reads DGGITQSPKYLFRKEGQNVTLSCEQNLNHDAMYWYRQDPGQGLRLIYYSQIVNDFQKGDIAEGYSVSREKKESFPLTVTSAQKNPTAFYLCASSGPASGGAQNEQFFGPGTRLTVL.

V is TRBV6-5 and J is TRBJ2-7, with D unclear. With 4 bases removed from V and 2 bases from J, the gap between germline ends came to 12 bases. There are 14 residues in the CDR3. From germline, CDR1 is MNHEY and CDR2 SVGAGI. The CDR3 loop reads CASSSLTSTYEQYF. CDR3 sequence (DNA): TGTGCCAGCAGTTCCCTAACTTCTACCTACGAGCAGTACTTC.

The rearrangement joins TRBV7-9 to TRBJ1-5, with 7 bases lining up with TRBD1. This CDR3 has 17 residues. J lost 0 bases, V lost 4 bases, and 9 bases had no gene match. Germline V gene sequence: CDR1 SEHNR, CDR2 FQNEAQ (reference sequence). The CDR3 reads CASSSQGPKYSNQPQHF. The CDR3 DNA is TGTGCCAGCAGCTCACAGGGGCCTAAGTATAGCAATCAGCCCCAGCATTTT.

The CDR3 DNA reads as TGCGCCAGCAGCCAAGCCCCCGGCCTAGTCTACAATGAGCAGTTCTTC. Its protein is CASSQAPGLVYNEQFF. V and J are TRBV4-3 and TRBJ2-1; no clear D gene. The CDR3 contains 16 residues. V was pared by 1 base and J by 3 bases, with 13 bases between. Per the germline V gene, CDR1 is LGHNA and CDR2 is YSLEER.

The V and J genes are TRBV6-6 and TRBJ1-1; 10 bases are shared with TRBD1. The V segment lost 5 bases and the J segment 4 bases; nucleotides outside the gene matches: 7. The CDR3 is 15 amino acids. Per the germline V gene, CDR1 is MNHNY and CDR2 is SVGAGI (reference sequence). The CDR3 loop reads CASSQTGGVGTEAFF. CDR3 nucleotides: TGTGCCAGCAGTCAGACAGGGGGCGTAGGCACTGAAGCTTTCTTT.

This chain uses TRBV7-2 with TRBJ2-5, with 11 nucleotides matching TRBD2. Trimming at V came to 1 base and at J to 3 bases, leaving 4 bases not matched to a gene. Germline CDR1 reads SGHTA; CDR2 reads FQGNSA. The CDR3 spans 16 residues. The CDR3 reads CASSLVGTSGEETQYF. The CDR3, as DNA: TGTGCCAGCAGCTTAGTTGGGACTAGCGGCGAAGAGACCCAGTACTTC.

The V call is TRBV28, the J call TRBJ1-1, with TRBD1 matching over 9 bases. This CDR3 is built from 15 residues. The V gene's germline CDR1 is MDHEN and CDR2 SYDVKM. J was trimmed by 4 bases and V by 6 bases; bases with no gene match: 9. CDR3 sequence: CASSPPDRGSTEAFF. CDR3 nucleotide sequence: TGTGCCAGCAGCCCCCCGGACAGGGGTTCCACTGAAGCTTTCTTT.

The chain joins TRBV18 to TRBJ2-3; 12 positions agree with TRBD2. The CDR3 runs to 16 residues. The V gene end was trimmed by 3 bases and the J gene end by 2 bases; junction bases not matched to a gene: 3. The germline V gene encodes CDR1 KGHSH and CDR2 LQKENI. The CDR3 bases are TGTGCCAGCTCACCGCTAGCGGGAGGGAACACAGATACGCAGTATTTT. This encodes CASSPLAGGNTDTQYF.

The chain has TRBV7-2 and TRBJ1-2, with a weak D call TRBD1 (5 bases). The CDR3 runs to 15 residues. With 0 bases removed from V and 1 base from J, the gap between germline ends came to 9 bases. Germline lookup yields CDR1 SGHTA and CDR2 FQGNSA. The chain's CDR3 is CASSLAGLGNYGYTF. DNA for the CDR3: TGTGCCAGCAGCTTAGCGGGACTCGGTAACTATGGCTACACCTTC.

This chain joins TRBV28 and TRBJ1-2; TRBD1 matches at 9 bases. CDR3 length equals 19 residues. Germline V gene sequence: CDR1 MDHEN, CDR2 SYDVKM. The J segment lost 1 base and the V segment lost 8 bases, leaving 20 bases of the junction unmatched. The CDR3 DNA follows: TGTGCCAGCTCTCCGGGGGGGGGCACCGGGACAGGGCTTAACTATGGCTACACCTTC. Protein: CASSPGGGTGTGLNYGYTF.

V and J are TRBV5-6 and TRBJ2-7; TRBD1 matches 9 bases. V was pared by 1 base and J by 2 bases, with 4 bases of the junction left unmatched. The CDR3 totals 15 residues. CDR1 is SGHDT, CDR2 YYEEEE, per germline. The CDR3 DNA reads TGTGCCAGCAGCTTGACAGGGGGCGACCCCTACGAGCAGTACTTC. It translates to CASSLTGGDPYEQYF.

This rearrangement joins TRBV3-1 (or the pseudogene TRBV3-2) to TRBJ1-6, with D possibly TRBD1 on 5 matching bases. Germline values: CDR1 LGHDT, CDR2 YNNKEL (reference sequence). CDR3 length: 14 residues. The CDR3 spells CAGPDSSYNSPLHF. The CDR3 DNA sequence: TGTGCTGGGCCAGACAGCTCCTATAATTCACCCCTCCACTTT.